This T cell receptor (beta chain) was sequenced in a study of patients and donors after allogeneic stem cell transplantation. In this sample, this clonotype turned up many times. V was shortened by 6 bases and J by 8 bases, with 16 bases between the two germline ends. This CDR3 has 13 residues. TCRdb passed the RT-PCR reads through MiXCR, listing each CDR3 protein once. The sample shows some 200,000 distinct CDR3 sequences, around two fifths of them seen only once. The sequence derives from a human donor who was either an allogeneic HSCT recipient or a stem cell or donor lymphocyte infusion donor (not recorded which). It is not recorded whose cells these are; they may come from a transplant donor. Sequencing was performed on blood, either unsorted or a sorted T cell fraction (not recorded which). V gene TRBV12-3 or TRBV12-4 combines with J gene TRBJ1-2; D is possibly TRBD1 (5 bases). The chain's CDR3 is CASSRRAPEGYTF. The DNA for the CDR3 is TGTGCCAGCAGCCGCAGGGCTCCGGAGGGCTACACCTTC.